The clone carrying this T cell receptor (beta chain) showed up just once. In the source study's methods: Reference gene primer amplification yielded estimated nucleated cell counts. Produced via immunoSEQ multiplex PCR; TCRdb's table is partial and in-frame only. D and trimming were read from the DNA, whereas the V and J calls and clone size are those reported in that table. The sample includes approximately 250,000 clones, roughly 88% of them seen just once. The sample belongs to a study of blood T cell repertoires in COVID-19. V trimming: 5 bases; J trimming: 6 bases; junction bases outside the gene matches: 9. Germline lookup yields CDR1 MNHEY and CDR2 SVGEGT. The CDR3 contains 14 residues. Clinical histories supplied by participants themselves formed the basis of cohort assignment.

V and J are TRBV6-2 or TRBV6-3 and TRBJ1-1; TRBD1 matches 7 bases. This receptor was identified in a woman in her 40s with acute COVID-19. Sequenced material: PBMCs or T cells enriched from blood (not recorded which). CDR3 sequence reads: CASSTTGVVAEAFF. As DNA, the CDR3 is TGTGCCAGCAGTACCACAGGGGTCGTCGCTGAAGCTTTCTTT.